Presented here are 13 T cell receptor beta chains from one specimen sequenced in a study of technical replicates of blood from a few donors. Sequencing was performed with immunoSEQ multiplex PCR; in TCRdb, only in-frame clones are kept and a portion is missing. The sample has around 70,000 clones; 85% to 95% are singletons. What was sequenced was T cells isolated from PBMCs. The source of these receptors is a human donor in good health.

The CDR3, as DNA: TGTGCCAGCACCGTGCAGGGGACTAGCGGGGGCGGGGAGCTGTTTTTT. Translation: CASTVQGTSGGGELFF. The rearrangement links TRBV28 to TRBJ2-2; 14 positions agree with TRBD2. Germline V gene lookup returns CDR1 MDHEN and CDR2 SYDVKM. The V and J ends lost 7 bases and 7 bases, in that order; junction bases with no gene match: 8. This CDR3 has 16 residues.

V is TRBV7-6 and J is TRBJ1-2; no clear D gene. This CDR3 has 11 amino acids. V gave up 5 bases and J gave up 7 bases, with 8 bases separating them. Per the germline V gene, CDR1 is SGHVS and CDR2 is FNYEAQ. The DNA of the CDR3 is TGTGCCAGCAGCGGCCTTGGTGGCTACACCTTC. Translating it yields CASSGLGGYTF.

In DNA form, the CDR3 reads TGCGCCAGCAGCCAGGACTTGAACACCGGGGAGCTGTTTTTT. It codes for CASSQDLNTGELFF. The chain employs TRBV4-1 and TRBJ2-2; D is possibly TRBD2 (5 bases). The CDR3 has 14 amino acids. The germline V gene has CDR1 MGHRA and CDR2 YSYEKL. The germline V and J ends were trimmed by 3 bases and 1 base, with 6 bases remaining between them.

The chain couples TRBV5-1 to TRBJ1-5; 7 nucleotides align to TRBD1. This CDR3 is 14 amino acids long. The V gene's germline CDR1 is SGHRS and CDR2 YFSETQ. Trimming at V came to 0 bases and at J to 4 bases, leaving 1 base not matched to a gene. The CDR3 sequence is CASSLAGGNQPQHF. CDR3 DNA sequence: TGCGCCAGCAGCTTGGCAGGGGGGAATCAGCCCCAGCATTTT.

V and J are TRBV5-1 and TRBJ2-7, with TRBD2 as a possible D gene (5 bases). CDR3 length: 13 residues. Trimming stripped 4 bases from V and 2 bases from J, with 10 bases between. Germline-derived CDR1 and CDR2 are SGHRS and YFSETQ. The CDR3 here is CASSLFGAYEQYF. The CDR3 DNA is TGCGCCAGCAGCCTTTTCGGGGCCTACGAGCAGTACTTC.

This sequence joins TRBV29-1 and TRBJ2-7; TRBD2 aligns across 8 bases. The V gene end was trimmed by 3 bases and the J gene end by 3 bases; junction bases not matched to a gene: 13. The CDR3 is 16 amino acids. In germline, CDR1 is SQVTM, CDR2 ANQGSEA. CDR3 nucleotides: TGCAGCGTTGACGATAATAGCGGGACTCTCAACTACGAGCAGTACTTC. This codes for CSVDDNSGTLNYEQYF.

The chain recombines TRBV11-2 with TRBJ1-3, with D tentatively TRBD1 (5 bases). Trimming took off 3 bases at V and 0 bases at J, with 12 bases between the two ends. Per germline, CDR1 SGHAT and CDR2 FQNNGV. CDR3 length: 16 residues. This chain's CDR3 is CASSFRDSYSGNTIYF. The CDR3 DNA follows: TGTGCCAGCAGCTTCCGCGACAGTTACTCTGGAAACACCATATATTTT.

V usage is TRBV10-3 and J usage is TRBJ2-7; 8 bases map to TRBD2. CDR1 and CDR2 from the germline V gene are ENHRY and SYGVKD. This CDR3 spans 14 amino acids. The junction had 10 bases not matched to a gene; V was cut back by 10 bases and J by 2 bases. The CDR3 sequence: CATDPGLGAYEQYF. The CDR3 DNA reads as TGTGCCACGGATCCGGGACTAGGAGCCTACGAGCAGTACTTC.

The rearrangement joins TRBV20-1 to TRBJ1-2; no clear D. Between the trimmed V and J ends, which lost 3 bases and 8 bases, there was a span of 10 bases. In germline, CDR1 is DFQATT, CDR2 SNEGSKA (reference sequence). The length of the CDR3 is 11 residues. As DNA, the CDR3 is TGCAGTGCTAGCCGGACTATAGGCTACACCTTC. Residues: CSASRTIGYTF.

V gene TRBV27 combines with J gene TRBJ2-1; 9 bases align to TRBD2. CDR1 is MNHEY and CDR2 is SMNVEV in the germline V gene (reference sequence). J lost 0 bases, V lost 1 base, and 4 bases had no gene match. This CDR3 comprises 17 residues. CDR3 protein: CASSLFLAGSSYNEQFF. CDR3 DNA sequence: TGTGCCAGCAGTTTATTCCTAGCGGGAAGCTCCTACAATGAGCAGTTCTTC.

In this sample, this clone turned up once. The V gene is TRBV27, the J gene TRBJ2-1, with 13 bases identical to TRBD2. The CDR3 is 16 residues long. Trimming at V came to 8 bases and at J to 0 bases, leaving 4 bases not matched to a gene. Germline V gives CDR1 MNHEY, CDR2 SMNVEV (reference sequence). This chain's CDR3 is CASGRTSGSSYNEQFF. Written as DNA, the CDR3 is TGTGCCAGCGGTAGGACTAGCGGGAGCTCCTACAATGAGCAGTTCTTC.

In its sample, this clone was seen a few times. The chain links TRBV4-1 to TRBJ1-2; tentative D call: TRBD1 (5 bases). CDR1 is MGHRA, CDR2 YSYEKL, per germline. CDR3 length: 15 amino acids. The V end lost 5 bases, the J end lost 1 base, and 14 bases lay between the germline ends. The CDR3 protein is CASSYQDQGNYGYTF. CDR3 sequence (DNA): TGCGCCAGCAGCTACCAGGACCAGGGTAACTATGGCTACACCTTC.

The chain carries TRBV6-1 and TRBJ2-7, with D perhaps TRBD2 (6 bases). Germline loops: CDR1 MNHNS, CDR2 SASEGT. V dropped 2 bases and J dropped 0 bases, with 14 bases sitting between them. The CDR3 contains 16 residues. CDR3 sequence (DNA): TGTGCCAGCAGTGAAAGCGGGCTAAGGAGCTCCTACGAGCAGTACTTC. It yields the protein CASSESGLRSSYEQYF.